This T cell receptor (beta chain) derives from a study of STAT5B mutations in CD4+ large granular lymphocyte leukemia. General observations from the study: Top patient clones used TRBV06 genes more often: 8/27 versus 2/35 in controls. CD4-sorted patient repertoires seemed more clonal than healthy CD4+ repertoires. Data were not HLA-matched across samples.

Concerning this clone itself: Its antigen is unidentified.

The ends were cut back, 0 bases at V and 2 bases at J, with 10 bases in the middle. CDR3 size: 15 residues. Per germline, CDR1 SGHRS and CDR2 YFSETQ. The assay was run at survey level. Generated by immunoSEQ multiplex PCR, the TCRdb table keeps only in-frame clones and is missing some. The sample shows about 30,000 clones, approximately 81% of them seen only once. Sample: CD4+ T cells from blood buffy coats. This TCR was recovered from a human donor in good health. V is TRBV5-1 and J is TRBJ2-3, with D perhaps matching TRBD2 (5 bases). CDR3 region: CASSLGELDTDTQYF. CDR3 nucleotides: TGCGCCAGCAGCTTGGGGGAGTTGGACACAGATACGCAGTATTTT. The full variable domain, rest sourced from reference TRBV5-1 and TRBJ2-3, is KAGVTQTPRYLIKTRGQQVTLSCSPISGHRSVSWYQQTPGQGLQFLFEYFSETQRNKGNFPGRFSGRQFSNSRSEMNVSTLELGDSALYLCASSLGELDTDTQYFGPGTRLTVL.